This entry lists 8 T cell receptor beta chains sequenced from one sample in a study of T-cell memory formation after mild COVID-19 (dated by TCRdb to the early 2020s). Libraries came from 5' RACE. The run used an Illumina NovaSeq 6000. TCRdb reran the public reads through fastp at Q25 and MiXCR, keeping productive beta chains. Entries that share a CDR3 protein sequence are merged under the most common genes and DNA. The sample table contains more than 300,000 distinct CDR3 sequences; only one count was recorded for 20% of them. Roughly 21% of the sample is taken by the ten largest. The specimen was PBMCs or a T cell subset sorted from them (not recorded which). The origin of the receptors is a man younger than 30 who had mild COVID-19 (a few samples of this study predate the infection). The sample titles of this study are shuffled in the database, so cell type and time point are left out; the donor was told from shared clones.

This clonotype was counted only a few times. V and J are TRBV29-1 and TRBJ2-6; a weak D match, TRBD2 (6 bases). Deletions cut 3 bases from V and 1 base from J, with 10 bases between. The CDR3 runs to 15 residues. The germline V gene has CDR1 SQVTM and CDR2 ANQGSEA. The CDR3 DNA follows: TGCAGCGTTGACGTTGGGGGGTCTGGGGCCAACGTCCTGACTTTC. Its translation is CSVDVGGSGANVLTF.

This clonotype was counted a few times. The rearrangement uses TRBV9 and TRBJ2-1; D ambiguous. The CDR3 runs 16 residues. Trimming left V 4 bases short and J 0 bases short, with 14 bases between. CDR1 is SGDLS and CDR2 is YYNGEE in the germline V gene. The CDR3: CASSIWTESSYNEQFF. CDR3 DNA: TGTGCCAGCAGCATATGGACGGAAAGCTCCTACAATGAGCAGTTCTTC.

The rearrangement uses TRBV7-2 and TRBJ1-1, with 10 bases fitting TRBD1. CDR1 is SGHTA and CDR2 is FQGNSA in the germline V gene. V trimming: 4 bases; J trimming: 5 bases; junction bases outside the gene matches: 10. This CDR3 region has 16 residues. The CDR3 sequence: CASSSPTGGGRTEAFF. Written as DNA, the CDR3 is TGTGCCAGCAGCTCACCGACAGGGGGCGGTCGGACTGAAGCTTTCTTT.

This clonotype came up a few times. V and J are TRBV28 and TRBJ2-6; tentative D call: TRBD1 (6 bases). The CDR3 is made up of 15 amino acids. Germline V gene lookup returns CDR1 MDHEN and CDR2 SYDVKM. Trimming left V 3 bases short and J 3 bases short, with 9 bases between. The CDR3 sequence is CASSFQGSGANVLTF. The CDR3 DNA follows: TGTGCCAGCAGTTTTCAGGGGAGTGGGGCCAACGTCCTGACTTTC.

This clonotype showed up just a few times. The chain combines TRBV7-8 with TRBJ2-5, with a weak D call TRBD1 (6 bases). Looked up from germline, CDR1 is SGHVS and CDR2 is FQNEAQ. This CDR3 has 13 amino acids. Trimming took 7 bases from V and 5 from J, leaving 14 bases between them. The CDR3 loop reads CASTPRRGETQYF. The CDR3 region has the DNA TGTGCCAGCACCCCTCGAAGGGGGGAGACCCAGTACTTC.

This clonotype was seen a few times. The chain employs TRBV5-1 and TRBJ2-3; TRBD2 matches at 12 bases. The V segment lost 4 bases and the J segment 3 bases; nucleotides outside the gene matches: 9. CDR1 SGHRS and CDR2 YFSETQ come from the germline V gene. This CDR3 region has 17 residues. The CDR3, as DNA: TGCGCCAGCAGCGCTACTCCTACTAGCGGGGGGACAGATACGCAGTATTTT. Residues: CASSATPTSGGTDTQYF.

The chain couples TRBV25-1 to TRBJ1-1; 8 bases are a match to TRBD1. Germline V gene data show CDR1 as MGHDK and CDR2 as SYGVNS. The CDR3 extends over 15 amino acids. After removal of 5 bases from V and 1 base from J, the junction contained 6 bases not matched to a gene. In nucleotides, the CDR3 is TGTGCCAGCAGTAACTACAGGGGGTGGAACACTGAAGCTTTCTTT. Amino acid sequence: CASSNYRGWNTEAFF.

The chain has TRBV20-1 and TRBJ2-7, with D perhaps TRBD2 (6 bases). From germline, CDR1 is DFQATT and CDR2 SNEGSKA (reference sequence). This CDR3 region has 11 residues. CDR3 in amino acids: CSAGRDYEQYV. As DNA, the CDR3 is TGCAGCGCGGGACGGGACTACGAGCAGTACGTC.